Listed here are 22 T cell receptor beta chains from one sample, sequenced in a study of T cells after yellow fever vaccination. One entry per CDR3 protein results from TCRdb running MiXCR on the 5' RACE reads. The sample holds approximately 350,000 distinct CDR3 sequences; around a tenth are singletons and the top ten take around 18%. The sequenced sample was PBMCs, obtained on the day of the first yellow fever vaccination. These receptors were taken from a man aged 18 to 29 who received the YFV17D yellow fever vaccine.

The table lists this clonotype with a few counts. The genes are TRBV5-5 and TRBJ2-5; 9 bases align to TRBD1. Germline trimming cut 0 bases from V and 5 bases from J; bases unmatched to any gene: 8. CDR3 length: 16 residues. CDR1 is SGHKS and CDR2 is YYEKEE in the germline V gene (reference sequence). Here the CDR3 reads CASSLVGDRESETQYF. The CDR3 nucleotides read TGTGCCAGCAGCTTGGTGGGGGACAGGGAGTCGGAGACCCAGTACTTC.

The rearrangement uses TRBV21-1 and TRBJ1-4. TRBV21-1 is noted as a pseudogene. CDR3 length: 16 amino acids. CDR3 loop: CASSKAPKGTNEKLFF. CDR3 nucleotides: TGTGCCAGCAGCAAAGCCCCCAAGGGAACTAATGAAAAACTGTTTTTT.

CDR3 region: CASSARLPSEQFF. CDR3 DNA: TGTGCCAGCAGCGCCCGACTACCCAGTGAGCAGTTCTTC. The V call is TRBV7-9, the J call TRBJ2-1; TRBD2 is a possible D gene (5 bases). With 5 bases removed from V and 9 bases from J, the gap between germline ends came to 14 bases. CDR1 SEHNR and CDR2 FQNEAQ come from the germline V gene (reference sequence). The length of the CDR3 is 13 residues.

This clonotype was seen ten or more times. The chain carries TRBV20-1 and TRBJ2-5; no clear D. Per the germline V gene, CDR1 is DFQATT and CDR2 is SNEGSKA (reference sequence). The germline V and J ends were trimmed by 3 bases and 5 bases, with 13 bases remaining between them. The CDR3 has 13 amino acids. The CDR3, as DNA: TGCAGTGCTAGTGGAGCTAGTATCGAGACCCAGTACTTC. This translates into CSASGASIETQYF.

This clonotype was found a few times. V usage is TRBV7-9 and J usage is TRBJ1-6; D not resolved. CDR3 length: 13 amino acids. Trimming pared 4 bases from V and 16 bases from J, leaving 17 bases between. Germline V gives CDR1 SEHNR, CDR2 FQNEAQ (reference sequence). The chain's CDR3 is CASSSPRPQDLHF. The CDR3, as DNA: TGTGCCAGCAGCTCCCCCAGACCCCAGGATCTCCACTTT.

This clonotype was picked up many times. The genes are TRBV12-3 or TRBV12-4 and TRBJ1-4, with 8 bases fitting TRBD1. V lost 5 bases and J lost 7; bases outside the gene matches: 6. This CDR3 is built from 14 residues. CDR3: CASSRQGMGEKLFF. Here the CDR3 DNA reads TGTGCCAGCAGTCGACAGGGGATGGGTGAAAAACTGTTTTTT.

This clonotype has at least ten counts. The rearrangement uses TRBV6-2 or TRBV6-3 and TRBJ1-5; D unclear. The V gene's germline CDR1 is MNHEY and CDR2 SVGEGT. Trimming stripped 7 bases from V and 1 base from J, with 11 bases between. The CDR3 has 14 amino acids. In DNA, the CDR3 is TGTGCCAGCACCGGGGAAGGGAGCAATCAGCCCCAGCATTTT. It codes for CASTGEGSNQPQHF.

This clonotype showed up just a few times. Here the CDR3 reads CASSLARGPYNEQFF. The CDR3 coding sequence is TGTGCCAGCAGCTTAGCGCGGGGGCCCTACAATGAGCAGTTCTTC. The rearrangement joins TRBV11-1 to TRBJ2-1; weak D call: TRBD2 (7 bases). Per the germline V gene, CDR1 is SGHAT and CDR2 is FQDESV (reference sequence). The CDR3 covers 15 residues. Trimming removed 0 bases at V and 2 bases at J, with 8 bases between.

In its sample, this clonotype was seen a few times. The chain is built from TRBV7-2 and TRBJ2-5; unclear D gene. CDR1 SGHTA and CDR2 FQGNSA come from the germline V gene. Trimming pared 1 base from V and 5 bases from J, leaving 14 bases between. This CDR3 comprises 15 residues. The CDR3 reads CASSLGRPLGETQYF. CDR3 DNA sequence: TGTGCCAGCAGCTTAGGTCGGCCTCTCGGGGAGACCCAGTACTTC. Full variable domain (missing parts from reference TRBV7-2 and TRBJ2-5): GAGVSQSPSNKVTEKGKDVELRCDPISGHTALYWYRQSLGQGLEFLIYFQGNSAPDKSGLPSDRFSAERTGGSVSTLTIQRTQQEDSAVYLCASSLGRPLGETQYFGPGTRLLVL.

There are a few counts of this clonotype. The rearrangement uses TRBV19 and TRBJ1-5; D call uncertain. The CDR3 contains 14 residues. Trimming cost V 8 bases and J 0 bases, with 11 bases left between them. Germline V gene data show CDR1 as LNHDA and CDR2 as SQIVND (reference sequence). CDR3 protein: CASVRPYSNQPQHF. The CDR3 coding sequence is TGTGCCAGTGTAAGGCCTTATAGCAATCAGCCCCAGCATTTT.

This sequence joins TRBV7-9 and TRBJ2-5, with D unresolved. The CDR3 runs 11 residues. Germline values: CDR1 SEHNR, CDR2 FQNEAQ (reference sequence). Trimming pared 5 bases from V and 6 bases from J, leaving 7 bases between. The chain's CDR3 is CASSISQTQYF. In DNA, the CDR3 is TGTGCCAGCAGCATCTCACAGACCCAGTACTTC. Together with reference TRBV7-9 and TRBJ2-5, the CDR3 gives the full variable domain: DTGVSQNPRHKITKRGQNVTFRCDPISEHNRLYWYRQTLGQGPEFLTYFQNEAQLEKSRLLSDRFSAERPKGSFSTLEIQRTEQGDSAMYLCASSISQTQYFGPGTRLLVL.

This clonotype was found a few times. The chain combines TRBV4-3 with TRBJ2-3; D is possibly TRBD1 (5 bases). V lost 1 base and J lost 4, with 12 bases in between. The CDR3 is 15 amino acids. Germline V gene data show CDR1 as LGHNA and CDR2 as YSLEER. For the CDR3, the DNA is TGCGCCAGCAGCCAAGGGGGCCAGCGACCAGATACGCAGTATTTT. Translated: CASSQGGQRPDTQYF.

The chain recombines TRBV3-1 with TRBJ1-3; D gene uncertain. CDR1 is LGHDT and CDR2 is YNNKEL in the germline V gene (reference sequence). The CDR3 consists of 16 residues. V was clipped by 0 bases and J by 0 bases, with 9 bases between them. The CDR3 region has the DNA TGTGCCAGCAGCCAAGATACGGGCAGCTCTGGAAACACCATATATTTT. It yields the protein CASSQDTGSSGNTIYF.

This CDR3 is CASSLVTGANTGELFF. As DNA, the CDR3 is TGCGCCAGCAGCTTGGTAACAGGCGCGAACACCGGGGAGCTGTTTTTT. This chain links TRBV5-1 with TRBJ2-2; maybe TRBD1 (5 bases). CDR1 is SGHRS and CDR2 is YFSETQ in the germline V gene. The germline V and J ends were trimmed by 0 bases and 0 bases, with 9 bases remaining between them. CDR3 length equals 16 residues.

The CDR3 region has the DNA TGTGCCAGCAGCTCCGCCGGGACAGGGAATGAAAAACTGTTTTTT. This encodes CASSSAGTGNEKLFF. V is TRBV7-2 and J is TRBJ1-4, with TRBD1 identical over 9 bases. J was trimmed by 5 bases and V by 4 bases; bases with no gene match: 5. Germline V gene lookup returns CDR1 SGHTA and CDR2 FQGNSA. This CDR3 comprises 15 residues.

In this sample, this clonotype turned up a few times. The CDR3 protein is CASPPGLEPQETQYF. The DNA of the CDR3 is TGTGCCAGCCCGCCGGGTTTAGAGCCTCAAGAGACCCAGTACTTC. This rearrangement joins TRBV21-1 to TRBJ2-5; the table's D call, TRBD1, was not checked against the DNA. TRBV21-1 is reported as a pseudogene. The CDR3 length is 15 residues.

This clonotype came up a few times. The J gene is TRBJ1-5, the V gene TRBV12-3 or TRBV12-4; 9 bases map to TRBD1. This CDR3 is built from 15 residues. V lost 7 bases, J lost 6 bases, and 10 bases stayed unmatched. The CDR3 sequence is CASTPNRGQGQPQHF. In nucleotides, the CDR3 is TGTGCCAGCACCCCAAACAGGGGGCAGGGTCAGCCCCAGCATTTT.

The chain is built from TRBV10-3 and TRBJ2-7; D call uncertain. Germline V lookup: CDR1 ENHRY, CDR2 SYGVKD. The V end lost 6 bases, the J end lost 2 bases, and 11 bases lay between the germline ends. The CDR3 is made up of 13 amino acids. Here the CDR3 DNA reads TGTGCCATCAGCAGCCCTGCAACCTACGAGCAGTACTTC. Its translation is CAISSPATYEQYF.

The chain carries TRBV6-2 or TRBV6-3 and TRBJ1-1, with D unresolved. The CDR3 covers 15 residues. The germline V gene has CDR1 MNHEY and CDR2 SVGEGT. Between the trimmed V and J ends, which lost 0 bases and 0 bases, there was a span of 8 bases. Here the CDR3 DNA reads TGTGCCAGCAGTTACTCGGCCTCCATGAACACTGAAGCTTTCTTT. Encoded protein: CASSYSASMNTEAFF.

The V call is TRBV6-5, the J call TRBJ2-1; 8 bases map to TRBD1. The CDR3 runs to 16 residues. From germline, CDR1 is MNHEY and CDR2 SVGAGI. V gave up 2 bases and J gave up 4 bases; unmatched junction bases: 7. The CDR3 protein is CASSYHPGQGYNEQFF. The CDR3, as DNA: TGTGCCAGCAGTTACCACCCCGGACAGGGTTACAATGAGCAGTTCTTC.

This clonotype was picked up a small number of times. The chain employs TRBV7-3 and TRBJ2-2; D possibly matches TRBD1 or TRBD2 (5 bases each). CDR1 SGHTA and CDR2 FQGTGA come from the germline V gene. With 0 bases removed from V and 6 bases from J, the gap between germline ends came to 11 bases. The CDR3 extends over 15 amino acids. The CDR3 DNA sequence: TGTGCCAGCAGCTTAACTTTTGGGGGTGCCGGGGAGCTGTTTTTT. Its protein is CASSLTFGGAGELFF.

The rearrangement joins TRBV5-1 to TRBJ2-2; D uncertain. The germline CDR1 and CDR2 sequences are SGHRS and YFSETQ. V was cut by 0 bases and J by 0 bases, with 6 bases left in between. The CDR3 extends over 15 amino acids. For the CDR3, the DNA is TGCGCCAGCAGCTTGGGACCACCGAACACCGGGGAGCTGTTTTTT. Translated, it gives CASSLGPPNTGELFF.